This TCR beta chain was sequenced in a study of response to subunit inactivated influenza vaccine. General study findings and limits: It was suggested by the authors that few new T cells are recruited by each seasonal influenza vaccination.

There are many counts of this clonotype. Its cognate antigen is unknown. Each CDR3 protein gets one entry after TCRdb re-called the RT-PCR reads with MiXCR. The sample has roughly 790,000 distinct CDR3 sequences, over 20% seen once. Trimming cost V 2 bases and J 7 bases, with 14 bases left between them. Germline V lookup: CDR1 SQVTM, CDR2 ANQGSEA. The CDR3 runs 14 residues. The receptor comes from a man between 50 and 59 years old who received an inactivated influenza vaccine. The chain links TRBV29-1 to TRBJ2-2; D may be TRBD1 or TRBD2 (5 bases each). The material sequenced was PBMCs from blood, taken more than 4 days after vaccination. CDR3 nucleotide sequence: TGCAGCGTTGAACAGGGTAACGGAGGCGGGGAGCTGTTTTTT. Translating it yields CSVEQGNGGGELFF.